Detailed here is one T cell receptor (beta chain). The antigen is unknown. This sample was included in a study of blood T cells in healthy people across ages. Study-level findings and limits: Roughly linearly, TCR beta diversity per million T cells fell as age increased.

Primed by a sample-barcoded 5' primer and a J-beta primer mix, a second PCR proceeded for about 6 to 12 cycles. MiXCR was run by TCRdb on the 5' RACE reads, yielding one entry per CDR3 protein. Of approximately 800,000 distinct CDR3 sequences in the sample, about 53% are singletons; the top ten hold around 41%. Trimming removed 2 bases from V and 2 bases from J, with 10 bases in between. The germline V gene has CDR1 MNHEY and CDR2 SMNVEV (reference sequence). CDR3 size: 14 residues. This chain uses TRBV27 with TRBJ2-7, with D hard to call. The clonotype originates from a man of 80 years or more in good health. The sample comprised blood. The CDR3 bases are TGTGCCAGCAGTTTAACTCCGTTAGCCTACGAGCAGTACTTC. Encoded protein: CASSLTPLAYEQYF.